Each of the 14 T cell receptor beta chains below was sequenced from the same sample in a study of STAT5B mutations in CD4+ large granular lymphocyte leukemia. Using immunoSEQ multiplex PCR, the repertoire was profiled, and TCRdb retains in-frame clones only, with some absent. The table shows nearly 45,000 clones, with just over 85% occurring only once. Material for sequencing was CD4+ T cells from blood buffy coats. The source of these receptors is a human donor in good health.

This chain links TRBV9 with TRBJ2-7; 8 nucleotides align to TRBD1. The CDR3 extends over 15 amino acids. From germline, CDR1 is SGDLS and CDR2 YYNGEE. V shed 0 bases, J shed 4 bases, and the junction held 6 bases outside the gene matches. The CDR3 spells CASSVDGQGRYEQYF. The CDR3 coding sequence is TGTGCCAGCAGCGTAGATGGACAGGGACGGTACGAGCAGTACTTC.

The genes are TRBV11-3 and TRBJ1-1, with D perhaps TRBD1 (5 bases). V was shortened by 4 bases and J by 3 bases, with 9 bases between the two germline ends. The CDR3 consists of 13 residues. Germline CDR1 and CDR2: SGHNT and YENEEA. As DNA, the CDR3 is TGTGCCAGCAGCTCCCAGGGAGACACTGAAGCTTTCTTT. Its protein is CASSSQGDTEAFF.

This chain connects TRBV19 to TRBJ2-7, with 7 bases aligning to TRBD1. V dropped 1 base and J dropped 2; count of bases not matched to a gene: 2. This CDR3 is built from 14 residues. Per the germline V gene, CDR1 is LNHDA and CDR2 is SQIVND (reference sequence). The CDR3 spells CASSIGTGPYEQYF. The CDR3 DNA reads TGTGCCAGTAGTATAGGGACAGGACCCTACGAGCAGTACTTC.

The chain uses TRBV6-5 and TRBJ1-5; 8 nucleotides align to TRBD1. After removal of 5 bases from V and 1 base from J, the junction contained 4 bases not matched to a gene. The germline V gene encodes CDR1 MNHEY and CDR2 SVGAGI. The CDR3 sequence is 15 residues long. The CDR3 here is CASSPDRGSNQPQHF. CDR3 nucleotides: TGTGCCAGCAGTCCAGACAGGGGCAGCAATCAGCCCCAGCATTTT.

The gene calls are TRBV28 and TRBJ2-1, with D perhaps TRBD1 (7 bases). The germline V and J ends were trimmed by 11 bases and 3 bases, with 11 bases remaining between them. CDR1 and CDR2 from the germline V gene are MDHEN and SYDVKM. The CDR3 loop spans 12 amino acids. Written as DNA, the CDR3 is TGTGCCGGAGGGGGCCGCTACAATGAGCAGTTCTTC. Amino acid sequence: CAGGGRYNEQFF.

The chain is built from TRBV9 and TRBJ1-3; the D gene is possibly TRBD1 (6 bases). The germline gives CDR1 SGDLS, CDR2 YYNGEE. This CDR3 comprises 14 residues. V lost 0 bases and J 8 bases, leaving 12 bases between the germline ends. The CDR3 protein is CASSVVTGWDTIYF. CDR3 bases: TGTGCCAGCAGCGTAGTCACAGGGTGGGACACCATATATTTT. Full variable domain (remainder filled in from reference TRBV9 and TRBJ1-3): DSGVTQTPKHLITATGQRVTLRCSPRSGDLSVYWYQQSLDQGLQFLIQYYNGEERAKGNILERFSAQQFPDLHSELNLSSLELGDSALYFCASSVVTGWDTIYFGEGSWLTVV.

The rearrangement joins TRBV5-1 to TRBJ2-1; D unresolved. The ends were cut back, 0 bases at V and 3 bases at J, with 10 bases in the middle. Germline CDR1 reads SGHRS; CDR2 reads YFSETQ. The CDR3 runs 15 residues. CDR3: CASSLAQAYYNEQFF. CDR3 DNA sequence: TGCGCCAGCAGCTTGGCTCAGGCCTACTACAATGAGCAGTTCTTC. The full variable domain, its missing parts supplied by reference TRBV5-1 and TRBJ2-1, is KAGVTQTPRYLIKTRGQQVTLSCSPISGHRSVSWYQQTPGQGLQFLFEYFSETQRNKGNFPGRFSGRQFSNSRSEMNVSTLELGDSALYLCASSLAQAYYNEQFFGPGTRLTVL.

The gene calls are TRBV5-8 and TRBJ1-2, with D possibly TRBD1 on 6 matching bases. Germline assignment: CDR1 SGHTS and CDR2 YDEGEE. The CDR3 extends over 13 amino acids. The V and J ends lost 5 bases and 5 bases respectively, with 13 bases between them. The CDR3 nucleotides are TGTGCCAGCAGTCCAGGGGCAGCATATGGCTACACCTTC. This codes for CASSPGAAYGYTF.

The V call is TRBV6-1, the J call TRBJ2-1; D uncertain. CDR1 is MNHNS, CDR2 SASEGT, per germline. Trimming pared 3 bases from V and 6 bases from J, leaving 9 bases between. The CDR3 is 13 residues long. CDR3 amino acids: CASSEGKRNEQFF. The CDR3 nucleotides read TGTGCCAGCAGTGAGGGGAAGCGCAATGAGCAGTTCTTC.

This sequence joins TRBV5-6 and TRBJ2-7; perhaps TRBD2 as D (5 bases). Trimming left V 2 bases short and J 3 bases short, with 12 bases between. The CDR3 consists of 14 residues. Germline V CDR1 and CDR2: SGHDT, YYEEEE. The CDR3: CASSFMGSFYEQYF. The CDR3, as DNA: TGTGCCAGCAGCTTTATGGGGAGCTTCTACGAGCAGTACTTC.

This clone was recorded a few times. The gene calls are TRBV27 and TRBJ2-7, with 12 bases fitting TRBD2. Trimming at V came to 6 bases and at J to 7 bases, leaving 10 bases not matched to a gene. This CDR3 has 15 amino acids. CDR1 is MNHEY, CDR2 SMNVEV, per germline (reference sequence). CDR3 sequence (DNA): TGTGCCAGCAGCTCTACGACTAGCGGGAGAGGTGAGCAGTACTTC. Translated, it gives CASSSTTSGRGEQYF.

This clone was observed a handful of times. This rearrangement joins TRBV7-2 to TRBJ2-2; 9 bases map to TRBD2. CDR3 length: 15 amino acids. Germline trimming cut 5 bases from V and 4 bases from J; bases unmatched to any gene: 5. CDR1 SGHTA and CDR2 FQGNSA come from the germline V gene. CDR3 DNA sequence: TGTGCCAGCAGCCGAGCGGGAGGCTCCACCGGGGAGCTGTTTTTT. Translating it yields CASSRAGGSTGELFF.

CDR3 region: CASSPGFADTEAFF. CDR3 in DNA: TGTGCCAGCAGCCCAGGGTTCGCGGACACTGAAGCTTTCTTT. The chain combines TRBV5-6 with TRBJ1-1, with D maybe TRBD1 (5 bases). The CDR3 totals 14 residues. CDR1 is SGHDT, CDR2 YYEEEE, per germline. Trimming left V 4 bases short and J 3 bases short, with 13 bases between. The complete variable domain, with remaining parts taken from reference TRBV5-6 and TRBJ1-1, reads DAGVTQSPTHLIKTRGQQVTLRCSPKSGHDTVSWYQQALGQGPQFIFQYYEEEERQRGNFPDRFSGHQFPNYSSELNVNALLLGDSALYLCASSPGFADTEAFFGQGTRLTVV.

CDR3: CASSLFGRQGSSGANVLTF. DNA of the CDR3: TGTGCCAGCAGTTTATTCGGGAGACAGGGGAGCTCTGGGGCCAACGTCCTGACTTTC. V and J are TRBV28 and TRBJ2-6; 8 positions match TRBD1. V trimming: 1 base; J trimming: 0 bases; junction bases outside the gene matches: 8. The germline V gene has CDR1 MDHEN and CDR2 SYDVKM. This CDR3 region has 19 residues.